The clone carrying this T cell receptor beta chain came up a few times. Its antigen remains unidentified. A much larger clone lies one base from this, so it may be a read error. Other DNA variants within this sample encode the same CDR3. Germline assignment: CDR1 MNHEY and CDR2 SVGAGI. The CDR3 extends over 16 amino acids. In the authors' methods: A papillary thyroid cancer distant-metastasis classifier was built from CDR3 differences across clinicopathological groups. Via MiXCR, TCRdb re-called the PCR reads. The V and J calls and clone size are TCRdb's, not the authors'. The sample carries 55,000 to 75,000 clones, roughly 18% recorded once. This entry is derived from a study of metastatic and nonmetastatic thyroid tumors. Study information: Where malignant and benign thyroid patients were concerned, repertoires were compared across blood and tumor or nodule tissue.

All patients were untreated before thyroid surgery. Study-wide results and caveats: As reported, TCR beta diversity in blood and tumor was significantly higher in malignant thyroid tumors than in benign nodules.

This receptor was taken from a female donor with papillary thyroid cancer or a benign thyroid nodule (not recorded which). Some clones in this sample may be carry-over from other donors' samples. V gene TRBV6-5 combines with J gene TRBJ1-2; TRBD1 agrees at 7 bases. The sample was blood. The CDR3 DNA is TGTGCCAGTAGTTACTCTCGGACAGGAGGGTCCTATGGCTACACCTTC. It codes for CASSYSRTGGSYGYTF.